This TCR beta chain was documented in a study of T cells in Graves' hyperthyroidism and ophthalmopathy. TCR beta CDR3 regions were amplified from RNA transcripts. TCR CDR3 regions were first amplified by RT-PCR with HTBI primers. Each CDR3 protein gets one entry after TCRdb re-called the multiplex PCR reads with MiXCR. Among about half a million distinct CDR3 sequences listed, about 16% were seen once. This clonotype was observed a few times. Its specificity is not known. General study points: Blood shared most expanded thyroid clonotypes above 0.001. Before onset, by a median of approximately 5.9 months, the model predicted ophthalmopathy.

Germline CDR1 MDHEN, CDR2 SYDVKM. J was trimmed by 6 bases and V by 6 bases; bases with no gene match: 3. The CDR3 is 12 residues long. Specimen: blood. The rearrangement links TRBV28 to TRBJ2-3, with 7 bases lining up with TRBD2. This receptor was obtained from a woman in her twenties or thirties with Graves' ophthalmopathy. The CDR3 loop is CASRTSFDTQYF. In DNA form, the CDR3 reads TGTGCCAGCAGGACTAGCTTTGATACGCAGTATTTT.